This T cell receptor beta chain was documented in a study of T cell repertoires in cytomegalovirus infection. Study background: Signatures in public TCR beta sequences pointed to both CMV infection and matching HLA type. General study results and limits: The ex vivo response was dominated by HLA-C-restricted CMV-specific TCR beta clonotypes. Frequencies of public TCR beta families were cumulated, and this identified carriers of CMV plus the relevant HLA.

Comment on this clonotype: Its cognate antigen is unknown.

The germline V gene has CDR1 SGHAT and CDR2 FQNNGV. Trimming cost V 5 bases and J 1 base, with 11 bases left between them. The CDR3 is 15 amino acids. Via MiXCR, TCRdb re-called the reads, giving one row per CDR3 protein. The sample shows 680,000 or so distinct CDR3 sequences, 35% to 45% of them seen only once. V gene TRBV11-2 combines with J gene TRBJ2-2; D not certain. This sequence originates from a human donor in good health (CMV status not recorded). Some clones in this sample may be carry-over from other donors' samples. The specimen sequenced was PBMCs. The CDR3 loop reads CASSPTPLNTGELFF. CDR3 bases: TGTGCCAGCAGCCCGACCCCCCTGAACACCGGGGAGCTGTTTTTT.